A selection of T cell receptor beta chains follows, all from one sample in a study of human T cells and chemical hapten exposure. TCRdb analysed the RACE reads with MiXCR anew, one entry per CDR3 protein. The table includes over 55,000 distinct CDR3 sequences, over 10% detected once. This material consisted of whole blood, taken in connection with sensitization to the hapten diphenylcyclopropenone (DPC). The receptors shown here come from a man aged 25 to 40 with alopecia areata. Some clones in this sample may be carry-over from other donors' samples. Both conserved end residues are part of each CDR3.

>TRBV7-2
CASSSGQSSGNTIYF
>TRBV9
CASSVEGGGRTEAFF
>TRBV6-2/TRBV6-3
CASSSGPTSYNEQFF
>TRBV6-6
CASSYSSPLNQPQHF
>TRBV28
CASNLGQGVDTQYF
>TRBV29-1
CSAGEGAYGYTF
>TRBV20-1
CSAGTSGDYEQYF
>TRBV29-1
CSVDTTGVYNEQFF
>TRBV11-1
CASRSRTGGWTEAFF
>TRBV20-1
CSARYSSPYEQYF
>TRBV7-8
CASSFTQGVTEAFF
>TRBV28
CASSFGGARRNYGYTF